This T cell receptor beta chain was documented in a study of cytomegalovirus exposure and HLA in healthy donors. Study findings and constraints: Cytomegalovirus status, reportedly, was diagnosed with high specificity and sensitivity by the classifier. A later analysis by the authors found several of the most significant clusters apparently linked to common viral pathogens. Most CMV-associated TCR beta chains were later found to appear HLA-restricted. A later analysis linked roughly 17,000 TCR beta sequences to HLA alleles at 0.05 false discovery rate.

With regard to this clone: The antigen is unknown.

This CDR3 is 15 amino acids long. Trimming at V came to 4 bases and at J to 9 bases, leaving 11 bases not matched to a gene. From germline, CDR1 is SGHNT and CDR2 YYREEE (reference sequence). The PCR had 60 Vbeta and 13 Jbeta primers. Repertoires were generated with immunoSEQ multiplex PCR, while TCRdb's copy carries only in-frame clones and drops some. Of about 76,000 clones in the sample, about 80% were seen once. The rearrangement joins TRBV5-4 to TRBJ2-1; TRBD1 matches at 9 bases. This sequence was found in a man in his thirties or forties in good health and CMV-seronegative. The sample taken for sequencing was PBMCs. The CDR3 spells CASSRGGQGGSEQFF. The CDR3 region has the DNA TGTGCCAGCAGCCGCGGGGGACAGGGTGGTAGTGAGCAGTTCTTC.